The clone carrying this T cell receptor (beta chain) was found a few times. Its antigen is unidentified. The data are from a study of vaccination effects on CD4 cells after COVID-19. ViraFEST expansion of antigen-specific CD4+ T cells with viral peptide pools preceded sequencing. Between days 9 and 10 of culture, CD4+ T cells were separated out. The healthy vaccine recipients, who had no prior SARS-CoV-2 infection, showed negative nucleocapsid antibodies. A few million PBMC per well received 10 IU/ml IL-2 and roughly 10 ug/ml peptides in culture. Half the medium was replaced with IL-2 medium on days 3 and 7. CDR1 LGHDT and CDR2 YNNKEL come from the germline V gene (reference sequence). The trim removed 5 bases at V and 5 bases at J, leaving 3 bases unmatched. This CDR3 is built from 14 residues. Method: immunoSEQ multiplex PCR; TCRdb's copy keeps in-frame clones and lacks some. Counted here are around 68,000 clones, 80% occurring once; the ten biggest clones make up 10% to 15%.

The sample consisted of CD4+ T cells from PBMCs cultured with SARS-CoV-2 spike peptides, taken before COVID-19 vaccination. The clonotype comes from a human donor who received a COVID-19 vaccine. The chain has TRBV3-1 (or the pseudogene TRBV3-2) and TRBJ1-5, with 10 bases matching TRBD1. DNA of the CDR3: TGTGCCAGCAGCAGGACAGGGGGGGATCAGCCCCAGCATTTT. Its translation: CASSRTGGDQPQHF.